The 26 T cell receptor beta chains reported below all come from one sample, sequenced in a study of response to subunit inactivated influenza vaccine (dated by TCRdb to 2016 to 2019). The library was obtained by RT-PCR. TCRdb records Illumina HiSeq 2500 as the sequencer. Starting from the raw public reads, TCRdb applied fastp trimming at Q25, assembled clones with MiXCR and retained in-frame beta chains. Every entry covers one CDR3 protein and lists the most common genes and DNA from its rows. Across this sample there are about 520,000 distinct CDR3 sequences, with over 25% seen only once. The ten largest clonotypes hold under 2.5% of the sample. The sequenced sample was CD4+ T cells sorted from PBMCs, obtained about 5 days after vaccination. The receptor set was obtained from a man aged 45 to 65 who received an inactivated influenza vaccine. Donor details come from another sample of the same person, matched by shared clones.

J is TRBJ1-1 and V is TRBV7-2; D is possibly TRBD1 (6 bases). This CDR3 is built from 15 residues. The germline CDR1 and CDR2 sequences are SGHTA and FQGNSA. V gave up 5 bases and J gave up 2 bases, with 15 bases separating them. Here the CDR3 reads CASSPRGAPNTEAFF. DNA for the CDR3: TGTGCCAGCAGCCCTCGGGGGGCGCCAAACACTGAAGCTTTCTTT.

This clonotype was detected a few times. V gene TRBV6-2 or TRBV6-3 combines with J gene TRBJ2-1; 12 bases are shared with TRBD1. This CDR3 has 15 amino acids. Losses at the gene ends were 2 bases for V and 10 bases for J; bases not matched to a gene: 6. The germline V gene encodes CDR1 MNHEY and CDR2 SVGEGT. The chain's CDR3 is CASSYGTGGWEEQFF. The CDR3 nucleotides are TGTGCCAGCAGTTACGGGACAGGGGGCTGGGAAGAGCAGTTCTTC.

The chain combines TRBV15 with TRBJ2-2; maybe TRBD1 (5 bases). The CDR3 spans 14 residues. The germline V gene encodes CDR1 LNHNV and CDR2 YYDKDF (reference sequence). V was clipped by 0 bases and J by 7 bases, with 9 bases between them. The CDR3 DNA reads as TGTGCCACCAGCAGAGATCAGGGAATCGGGGAGCTGTTTTTT. Translated: CATSRDQGIGELFF. The full variable domain, rest sourced from reference TRBV15 and TRBJ2-2, is DAMVIQNPRYQVTQFGKPVTLSCSQTLNHNVMYWYQQKSSQAPKLLFHYYDKDFNNEADTPDNFQSRRPNTSFCFLDIRSPGLGDTAMYLCATSRDQGIGELFFGEGSRLTVL.

This clonotype was recorded at least ten times. This sequence joins TRBV29-1 and TRBJ2-1; perhaps TRBD1 as D (6 bases). Germline CDR1 reads SQVTM; CDR2 reads ANQGSEA. V lost 3 bases to trimming and J lost 15 bases, with 18 bases between them. The length of the CDR3 is 12 residues. The CDR3 here is CSVDKRQGHRFF. As DNA, the CDR3 is TGCAGCGTTGATAAGCGCCAGGGGCATCGGTTCTTC.

The CDR3 bases are TGTGCCAGCAGTGGCAGACTAGCGGGAGCGGGAGATACGCAGTATTTT. It yields the protein CASSGRLAGAGDTQYF. The chain joins TRBV25-1 to TRBJ2-3, with 12 bases aligning to TRBD2. The CDR3 contains 16 residues. Germline trimming cut 4 bases from V and 5 bases from J; bases unmatched to any gene: 7. The V gene's germline CDR1 is MGHDK and CDR2 SYGVNS.

The chain has TRBV28 and TRBJ1-6; 9 nucleotides match TRBD1. Germline CDR1 is MDHEN and CDR2 is SYDVKM. This CDR3 is built from 16 residues. V shed 6 bases and J 4 bases; nucleotides not matched to a gene: 7. CDR3 sequence reads: CASRSPGQGYNSPLHF. For the CDR3, the DNA is TGTGCCAGCAGGTCCCCGGGACAGGGATATAATTCACCCCTCCACTTT.

The gene calls are TRBV12-3 or TRBV12-4 and TRBJ2-3; D unresolved. CDR3 length equals 12 residues. Deletions cut 5 bases from V and 6 bases from J, with 9 bases between. The CDR3 region has the DNA TGTGCCAGCAGTCCAGTTGGGGATACGCAGTATTTT. Its translation: CASSPVGDTQYF.

J is TRBJ2-1 and V is TRBV4-2; weak D call: TRBD2 (5 bases). The V gene lost 4 bases and the J gene lost 0 bases, with 13 bases spanning the gap. CDR1 LGHNA and CDR2 YNFKEQ come from the germline V gene. The CDR3 loop spans 16 amino acids. The CDR3 spells CASSRGHLGSYNEQFF. DNA of the CDR3: TGTGCCAGCAGCCGAGGGCATCTGGGCTCCTACAATGAGCAGTTCTTC.

Only a few counts were recorded for this clonotype. The rearrangement uses TRBV4-1 and TRBJ2-5; D is undetermined. This CDR3 comprises 14 residues. The V and J ends lost 5 bases and 5 bases respectively, with 15 bases between them. CDR1 MGHRA and CDR2 YSYEKL come from the germline V gene. The CDR3 nucleotides are TGCGCCAGCAGCTCAAAGGGATTGCTTGAGACCCAGTACTTC. It translates to CASSSKGLLETQYF.

The V gene is TRBV5-1, the J gene TRBJ2-3, with 10 bases aligning to TRBD2. Per germline, CDR1 SGHRS and CDR2 YFSETQ. The length of the CDR3 is 15 residues. J was trimmed by 10 bases and V by 4 bases; bases with no gene match: 12. The CDR3, as DNA: TGCGCCAGCAGCCCCCTCGCTAGCGGGAGACAGGCGCAGTATTTT. Amino acids: CASSPLASGRQAQYF. Full variable domain (remainder filled in from reference TRBV5-1 and TRBJ2-3): KAGVTQTPRYLIKTRGQQVTLSCSPISGHRSVSWYQQTPGQGLQFLFEYFSETQRNKGNFPGRFSGRQFSNSRSEMNVSTLELGDSALYLCASSPLASGRQAQYFGPGTRLTVL.

V and J are TRBV7-9 and TRBJ2-7; the match to TRBD1 covers 9 bases. Germline values: CDR1 SEHNR, CDR2 FQNEAQ (reference sequence). CDR3 length: 15 amino acids. With V trimmed by 2 bases and J by 3 bases, 5 bases remained unmatched. The chain's CDR3 is CASSLSETGGYEQYF. The CDR3, as DNA: TGTGCCAGCAGCTTATCCGAGACAGGGGGCTACGAGCAGTACTTC.

V usage is TRBV27 and J usage is TRBJ2-1; the match to TRBD2 covers 12 bases. After removal of 9 bases from V and 2 bases from J, the junction contained 17 bases not matched to a gene. Germline-derived CDR1 and CDR2 are MNHEY and SMNVEV (reference sequence). The CDR3 loop spans 19 amino acids. CDR3 sequence: CASTGGLAGPRGTYNEQFF. The CDR3 coding sequence is TGTGCCAGTACGGGGGGACTAGCGGGCCCCCGAGGGACCTACAATGAGCAGTTCTTC.

This clonotype was recorded a few times. The rearrangement uses TRBV7-9 and TRBJ1-1, with 12 bases fitting TRBD1. CDR1 SEHNR and CDR2 FQNEAQ come from the germline V gene (reference sequence). Trimming cost V 4 bases and J 5 bases; bases outside gene matches: 2. The CDR3 length is 14 residues. CDR3 in amino acids: CASSWDRGLTEAFF. Written as DNA, the CDR3 is TGTGCCAGCAGCTGGGACAGGGGGCTTACTGAAGCTTTCTTT.

The chain recombines TRBV7-9 with TRBJ1-1, with D unclear. The germline V and J ends were trimmed by 2 bases and 8 bases, with 12 bases remaining between them. This CDR3 region has 13 residues. Germline CDR1 SEHNR, CDR2 FQNEAQ (reference sequence). The CDR3 DNA is TGTGCCAGCAGCTTAATGGGTACTTGGGAAGCTTTCTTT. It is translated as CASSLMGTWEAFF.

This clonotype was counted between two and nine times. The J gene is TRBJ2-7, the V gene TRBV7-2, with a tentative D call TRBD1 (6 bases). The CDR3 is 14 residues long. The germline V and J ends were trimmed by 5 bases and 2 bases, with 13 bases remaining between them. CDR1 is SGHTA, CDR2 FQGNSA, per germline. The CDR3 bases are TGTGCCAGCAGCGTCCGGGACAACACCTACGAGCAGTACTTC. Its protein is CASSVRDNTYEQYF.

Here the CDR3 reads CASSRGQVGNIQYF. In DNA form, the CDR3 reads TGTGCCAGCAGCCGTGGACAGGTGGGAAACATTCAGTACTTC. The chain is built from TRBV12-3 or TRBV12-4 and TRBJ2-4, with TRBD1 identical over 7 bases. V shed 6 bases, J shed 6 bases, and the junction held 8 bases outside the gene matches. This CDR3 is built from 14 residues.

The genes are TRBV6-2 or TRBV6-3 and TRBJ2-6; the match to TRBD1 covers 8 bases. The CDR3 length is 17 residues. The V and J ends lost 5 bases and 0 bases, in that order; junction bases with no gene match: 6. Germline CDR1 is MNHEY and CDR2 is SVGEGT. The CDR3 is CASSRDRGPSGANVLTF. CDR3 DNA: TGTGCCAGCAGTCGTGACAGGGGCCCCTCTGGGGCCAACGTCCTGACTTTC.

This clonotype has more than one count but fewer than ten. V gene TRBV5-6 combines with J gene TRBJ2-3, with D hard to call. The germline V and J ends were trimmed by 0 bases and 3 bases, with 8 bases remaining between them. The CDR3 loop spans 14 amino acids. CDR1 is SGHDT, CDR2 YYEEEE, per germline. This chain's CDR3 is CASSLGGLTDTQYF. The CDR3 DNA follows: TGTGCCAGCAGCTTGGGCGGTCTGACAGATACGCAGTATTTT.

This clonotype has more than one count but fewer than ten. The chain carries TRBV4-3 and TRBJ1-2; D remains unclear. Trimming left V 0 bases short and J 6 bases short, with 14 bases between. The CDR3 is 15 amino acids. The germline gives CDR1 LGHNA, CDR2 YSLEER. CDR3 residues: CASSQDGRGLNGYTF. In DNA, the CDR3 is TGCGCCAGCAGCCAAGATGGAAGAGGGTTGAATGGCTACACCTTC.

This chain links TRBV24-1 with TRBJ1-6; 8 positions agree with TRBD1. Germline loops: CDR1 KGHDR, CDR2 SFDVKD. J gave up 6 bases and V 6 bases, and 3 bases lay outside the gene matches. The CDR3 covers 14 residues. The DNA for the CDR3 is TGTGCCACCAGTTCAGGGGGCGGTAATTCACCCCTCCACTTT. It encodes CATSSGGGNSPLHF.

The chain joins TRBV10-3 to TRBJ2-2; the D is unclear. V gave up 5 bases and J gave up 4 bases, with 8 bases separating them. CDR3 length equals 13 residues. The germline gives CDR1 ENHRY, CDR2 SYGVKD. CDR3 coding DNA: TGTGCCATCAGTTCCGTTAGCACCGGGGAGCTGTTTTTT. Translated: CAISSVSTGELFF.

The rearrangement links TRBV5-1 to TRBJ2-1, with 7 bases fitting TRBD2. Germline CDR1 SGHRS, CDR2 YFSETQ. V lost 4 bases to trimming and J lost 0 bases; unmatched junction nucleotides: 4. The CDR3 has 15 residues. CDR3 protein: CASSQSGISYNEQFF. The CDR3 nucleotides read TGCGCCAGCAGCCAAAGCGGGATCTCCTACAATGAGCAGTTCTTC.

The V call is TRBV20-1, the J call TRBJ2-1, with 8 bases matching TRBD2. CDR1 and CDR2 from the germline V gene are DFQATT and SNEGSKA (reference sequence). V dropped 0 bases and J dropped 7; count of bases not matched to a gene: 5. The CDR3 is 14 residues long. The CDR3 here is CSARDGRGGNEQFF. Written as DNA, the CDR3 is TGCAGTGCTAGAGACGGGAGGGGCGGTAATGAGCAGTTCTTC.

This clonotype turned up a few times. V and J are TRBV20-1 and TRBJ2-7, with D tentatively TRBD1 (6 bases). The CDR3 has 14 amino acids. V was cut by 2 bases and J by 6 bases, with 17 bases left in between. Germline CDR1 is DFQATT and CDR2 is SNEGSKA (reference sequence). The CDR3 sequence is CSARRGSGYREQYF. The DNA for the CDR3 is TGCAGTGCTAGAAGGGGGTCAGGGTATCGCGAGCAGTACTTC.

Remarks on this clonotype: Since a much larger clone is just one base distant, this may be a read error. The chain uses TRBV5-1 and TRBJ2-1; 7 nucleotides line up with TRBD2. Germline-derived CDR1 and CDR2 are SGHRS and YFSETQ. This CDR3 spans 14 amino acids. This chain's CDR3 is CARSFSGSYNEQFF. In DNA, the CDR3 is TGCGCCCGCAGCTTTAGCGGGTCCTACAATGAGCAGTTCTTC. Full variable domain (outside the CDR3, taken from reference TRBV5-1 and TRBJ2-1): KAGVTQTPRYLIKTRGQQVTLSCSPISGHRSVSWYQQTPGQGLQFLFEYFSETQRNKGNFPGRFSGRQFSNSRSEMNVSTLELGDSALYLCARSFSGSYNEQFFGPGTRLTVL.

The CDR3 is CASKSGVDQPQHF. CDR3 in DNA: TGTGCCAGCAAAAGCGGGGTAGATCAGCCCCAGCATTTT. J is TRBJ1-5 and V is TRBV28; D is undetermined. Germline V gene lookup returns CDR1 MDHEN and CDR2 SYDVKM. Trimming took off 7 bases at V and 5 bases at J, with 12 bases between the two ends. There are 13 residues in the CDR3. Together with reference TRBV28 and TRBJ1-5, the CDR3 gives the full variable domain: DVKVTQSSRYLVKRTGEKVFLECVQDMDHENMFWYRQDPGLGLRLIYFSYDVKMKEKGDIPEGYSVSREKKERFSLILESASTNQTSMYLCASKSGVDQPQHFGDGTRLSIL.